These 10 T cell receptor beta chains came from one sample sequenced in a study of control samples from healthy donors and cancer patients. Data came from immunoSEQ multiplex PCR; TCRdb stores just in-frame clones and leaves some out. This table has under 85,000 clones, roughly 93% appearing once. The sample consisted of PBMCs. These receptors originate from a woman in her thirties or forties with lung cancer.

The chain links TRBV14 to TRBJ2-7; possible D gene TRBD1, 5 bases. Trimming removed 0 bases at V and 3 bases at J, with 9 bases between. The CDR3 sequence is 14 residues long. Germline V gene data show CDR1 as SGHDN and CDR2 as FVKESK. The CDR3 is CASSQDNRHYEQYF. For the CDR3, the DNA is TGTGCCAGCAGCCAAGATAACAGGCACTACGAGCAGTACTTC.

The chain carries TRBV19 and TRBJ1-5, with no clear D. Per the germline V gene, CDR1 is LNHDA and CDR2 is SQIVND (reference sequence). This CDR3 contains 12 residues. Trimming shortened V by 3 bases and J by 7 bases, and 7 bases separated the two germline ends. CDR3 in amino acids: CASSISWQPQHF. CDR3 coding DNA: TGTGCCAGTAGTATCAGTTGGCAGCCCCAGCATTTT.

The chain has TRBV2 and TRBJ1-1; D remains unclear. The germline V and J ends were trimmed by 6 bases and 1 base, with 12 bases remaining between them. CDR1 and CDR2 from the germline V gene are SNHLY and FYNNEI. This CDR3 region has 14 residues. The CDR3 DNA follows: TGTGCCAGCAGGGGGAAGGGCCCGAACACTGAAGCTTTCTTT. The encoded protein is CASRGKGPNTEAFF.

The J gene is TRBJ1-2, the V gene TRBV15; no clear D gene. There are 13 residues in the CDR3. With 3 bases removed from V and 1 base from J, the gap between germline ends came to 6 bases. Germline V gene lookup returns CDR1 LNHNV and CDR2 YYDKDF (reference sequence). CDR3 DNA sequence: TGTGCCACCAGCAGGGCAGATAACTATGGCTACACCTTC. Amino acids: CATSRADNYGYTF.

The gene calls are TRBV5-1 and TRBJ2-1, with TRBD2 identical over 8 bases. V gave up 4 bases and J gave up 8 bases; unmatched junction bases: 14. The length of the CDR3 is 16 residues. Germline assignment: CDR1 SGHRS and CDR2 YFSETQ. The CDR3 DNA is TGCGCCAGCAGCCACGTCATTGGGAGCGGGGGTGATGAGCAGTTCTTC. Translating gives CASSHVIGSGGDEQFF.

The CDR3 is CASSLQAGASGYGYTF. The CDR3 nucleotides read TGTGCCAGCTCACTTCAAGCAGGGGCCTCGGGCTATGGCTACACCTTC. This rearrangement joins TRBV18 to TRBJ1-2; a possible D gene is TRBD1 (6 bases). Germline V CDR1 and CDR2: KGHSH, LQKENI. The CDR3 extends over 16 amino acids. V was clipped by 4 bases and J by 4 bases, with 19 bases between them.

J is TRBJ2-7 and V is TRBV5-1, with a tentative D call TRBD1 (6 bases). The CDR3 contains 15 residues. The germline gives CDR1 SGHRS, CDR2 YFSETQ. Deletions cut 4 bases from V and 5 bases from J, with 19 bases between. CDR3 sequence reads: CASSPSSGVRNEQYF. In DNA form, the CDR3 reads TGCGCCAGCAGCCCGAGTTCAGGGGTTCGTAACGAGCAGTACTTC.

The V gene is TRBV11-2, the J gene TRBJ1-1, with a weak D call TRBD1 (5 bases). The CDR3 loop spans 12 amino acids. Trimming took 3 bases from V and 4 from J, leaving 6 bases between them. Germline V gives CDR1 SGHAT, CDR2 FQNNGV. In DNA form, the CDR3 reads TGTGCCAGCAGCTTTGGGGGCACTGAAGCTTTCTTT. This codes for CASSFGGTEAFF.

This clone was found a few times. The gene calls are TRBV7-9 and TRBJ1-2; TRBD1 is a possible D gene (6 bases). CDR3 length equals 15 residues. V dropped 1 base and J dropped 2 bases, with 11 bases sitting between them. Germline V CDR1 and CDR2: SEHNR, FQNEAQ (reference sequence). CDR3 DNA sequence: TGTGCCAGCAGCTTAGTGGAGGGGGGGAACTATGGCTACACCTTC. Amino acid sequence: CASSLVEGGNYGYTF.

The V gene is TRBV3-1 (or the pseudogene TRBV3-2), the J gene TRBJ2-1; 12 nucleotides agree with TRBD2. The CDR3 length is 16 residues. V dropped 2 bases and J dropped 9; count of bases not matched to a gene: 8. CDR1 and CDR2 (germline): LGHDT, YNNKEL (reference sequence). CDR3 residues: CASSQKCLAGGCEQFF. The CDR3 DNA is TGTGCCAGCAGCCAAAAGTGTCTAGCGGGGGGGTGTGAGCAGTTCTTC.